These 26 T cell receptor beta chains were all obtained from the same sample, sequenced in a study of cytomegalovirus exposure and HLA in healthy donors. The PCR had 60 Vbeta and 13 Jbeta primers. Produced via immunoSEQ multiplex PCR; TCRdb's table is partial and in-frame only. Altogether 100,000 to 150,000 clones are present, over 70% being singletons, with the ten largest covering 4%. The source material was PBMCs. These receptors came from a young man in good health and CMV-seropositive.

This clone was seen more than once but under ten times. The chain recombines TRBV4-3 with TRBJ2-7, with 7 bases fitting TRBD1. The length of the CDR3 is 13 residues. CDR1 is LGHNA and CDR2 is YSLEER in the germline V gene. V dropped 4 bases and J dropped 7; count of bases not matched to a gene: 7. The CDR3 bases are TGCGCCAGCAGCCGTTTCACAGGGGCTGAGCAGTACTTC. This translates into CASSRFTGAEQYF.

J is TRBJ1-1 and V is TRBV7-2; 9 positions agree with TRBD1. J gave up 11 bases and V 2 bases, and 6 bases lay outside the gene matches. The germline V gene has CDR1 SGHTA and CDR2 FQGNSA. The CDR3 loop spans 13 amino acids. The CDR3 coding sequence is TGTGCCAGCAGCTTAAGGACAGGGGATAGCGCTTTCTTT. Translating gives CASSLRTGDSAFF.

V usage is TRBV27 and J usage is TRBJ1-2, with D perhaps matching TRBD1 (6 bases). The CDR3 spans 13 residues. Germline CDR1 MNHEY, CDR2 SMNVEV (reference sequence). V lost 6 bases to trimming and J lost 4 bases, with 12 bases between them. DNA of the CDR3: TGTGCCAGCAGGTTGACAGGAGCCTATGGCTACACCTTC. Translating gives CASRLTGAYGYTF.

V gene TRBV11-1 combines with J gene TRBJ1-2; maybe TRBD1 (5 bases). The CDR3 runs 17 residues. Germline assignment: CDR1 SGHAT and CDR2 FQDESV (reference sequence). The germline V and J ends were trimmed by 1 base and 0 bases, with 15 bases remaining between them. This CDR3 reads CASSLGSRDYSNYGYTF. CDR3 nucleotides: TGTGCCAGCAGCTTAGGATCCAGGGACTACTCTAACTATGGCTACACCTTC.

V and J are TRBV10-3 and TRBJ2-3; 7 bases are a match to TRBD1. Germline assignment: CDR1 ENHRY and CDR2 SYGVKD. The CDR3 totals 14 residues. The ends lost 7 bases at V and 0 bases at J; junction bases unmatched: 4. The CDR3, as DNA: TGTGCCATCAAGGGGGCTGAGAGCACAGATACGCAGTATTTT. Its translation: CAIKGAESTDTQYF.

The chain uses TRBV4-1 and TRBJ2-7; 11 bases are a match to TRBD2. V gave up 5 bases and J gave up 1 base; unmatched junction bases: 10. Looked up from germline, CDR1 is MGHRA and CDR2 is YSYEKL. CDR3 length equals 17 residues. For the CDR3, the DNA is TGCGCCAGCAGCTCGCGTCCCGGGACTAGCGGATCCTACGAGCAGTACTTC. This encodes CASSSRPGTSGSYEQYF.

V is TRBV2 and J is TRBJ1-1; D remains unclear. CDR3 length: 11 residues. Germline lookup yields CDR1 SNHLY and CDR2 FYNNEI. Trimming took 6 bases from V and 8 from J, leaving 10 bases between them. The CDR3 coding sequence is TGTGCCAGCAGCAATAGCCCCGAAGCTTTCTTT. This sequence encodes CASSNSPEAFF.

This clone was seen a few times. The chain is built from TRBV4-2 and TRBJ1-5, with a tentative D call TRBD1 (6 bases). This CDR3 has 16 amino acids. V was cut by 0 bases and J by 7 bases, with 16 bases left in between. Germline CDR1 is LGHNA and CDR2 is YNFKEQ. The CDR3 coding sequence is TGTGCCAGCAGCCAAGATGGGTCCAGGGGCCGCCAGCCCCAGCATTTT. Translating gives CASSQDGSRGRQPQHF.

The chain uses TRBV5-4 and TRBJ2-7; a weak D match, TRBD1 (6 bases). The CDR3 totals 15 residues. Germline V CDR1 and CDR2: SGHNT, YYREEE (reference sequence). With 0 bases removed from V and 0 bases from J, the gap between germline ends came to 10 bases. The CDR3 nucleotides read TGTGCCAGCAGCTTGGCAGGGGCTAACTCCTACGAGCAGTACTTC. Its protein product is CASSLAGANSYEQYF.

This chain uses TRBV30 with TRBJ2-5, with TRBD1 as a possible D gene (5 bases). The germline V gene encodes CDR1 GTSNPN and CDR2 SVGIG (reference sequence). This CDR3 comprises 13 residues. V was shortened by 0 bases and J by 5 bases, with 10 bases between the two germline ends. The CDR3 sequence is CAWSVQAWETQYF. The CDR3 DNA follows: TGTGCCTGGAGTGTACAGGCGTGGGAGACCCAGTACTTC.

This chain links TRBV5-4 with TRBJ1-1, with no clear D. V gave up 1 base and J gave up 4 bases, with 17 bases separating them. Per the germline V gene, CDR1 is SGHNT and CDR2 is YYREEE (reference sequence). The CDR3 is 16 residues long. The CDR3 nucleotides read TGTGCCAGCAGCTTGTTTAGGCCATCGACGGGCACTGAAGCTTTCTTT. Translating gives CASSLFRPSTGTEAFF. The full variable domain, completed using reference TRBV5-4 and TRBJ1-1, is ETGVTQSPTHLIKTRGQQVTLRCSSQSGHNTVSWYQQALGQGPQFIFQYYREEENGRGNFPPRFSGLQFPNYSSELNVNALELDDSALYLCASSLFRPSTGTEAFFGQGTRLTVV.

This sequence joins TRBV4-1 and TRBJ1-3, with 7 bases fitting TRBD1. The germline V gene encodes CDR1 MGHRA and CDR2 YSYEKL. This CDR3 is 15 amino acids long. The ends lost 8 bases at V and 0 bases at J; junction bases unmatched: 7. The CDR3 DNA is TGCGCCAGCCAAGGGACAGTCGCCTCTGGAAACACCATATATTTT. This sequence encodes CASQGTVASGNTIYF.

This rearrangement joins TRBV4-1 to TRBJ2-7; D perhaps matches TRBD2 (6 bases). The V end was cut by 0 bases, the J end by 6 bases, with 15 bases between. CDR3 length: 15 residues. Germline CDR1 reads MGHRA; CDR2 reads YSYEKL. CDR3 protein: CASSQEYQGGREQYF. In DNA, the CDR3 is TGCGCCAGCAGCCAAGAGTACCAGGGAGGTCGCGAGCAGTACTTC.

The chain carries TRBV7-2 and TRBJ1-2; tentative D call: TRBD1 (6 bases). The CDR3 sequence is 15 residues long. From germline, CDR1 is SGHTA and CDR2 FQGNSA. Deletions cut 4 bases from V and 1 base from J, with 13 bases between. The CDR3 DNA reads TGTGCCAGCAGCTCCGCAGGGGAAAGTAACTATGGCTACACCTTC. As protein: CASSSAGESNYGYTF.

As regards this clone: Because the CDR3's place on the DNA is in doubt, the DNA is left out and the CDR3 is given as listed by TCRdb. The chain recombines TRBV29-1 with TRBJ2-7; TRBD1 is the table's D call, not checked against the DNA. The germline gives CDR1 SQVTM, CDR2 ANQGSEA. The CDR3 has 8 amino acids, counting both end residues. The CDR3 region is CSVGTGTF.

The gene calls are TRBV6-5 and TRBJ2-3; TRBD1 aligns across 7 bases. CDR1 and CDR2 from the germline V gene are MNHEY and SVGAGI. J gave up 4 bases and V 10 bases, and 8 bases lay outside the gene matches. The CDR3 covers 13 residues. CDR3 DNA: TGTGCCACCTGCCGAACAGGGGCAGATACGCAGTATTTT. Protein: CATCRTGADTQYF.

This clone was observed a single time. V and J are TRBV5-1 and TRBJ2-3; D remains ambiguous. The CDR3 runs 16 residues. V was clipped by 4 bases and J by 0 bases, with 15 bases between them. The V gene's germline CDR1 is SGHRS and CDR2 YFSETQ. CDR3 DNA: TGCGCCAGCAGCGAGATAGCCTTTACTAGCACAGATACGCAGTATTTT. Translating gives CASSEIAFTSTDTQYF.

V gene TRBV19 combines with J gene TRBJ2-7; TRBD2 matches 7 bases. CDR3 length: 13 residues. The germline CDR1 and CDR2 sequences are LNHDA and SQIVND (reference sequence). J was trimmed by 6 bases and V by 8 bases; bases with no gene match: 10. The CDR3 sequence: CASRRRSGGEQYF. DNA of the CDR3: TGTGCCAGTCGACGACGGTCGGGGGGCGAGCAGTACTTC. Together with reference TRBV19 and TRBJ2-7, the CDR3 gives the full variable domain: DGGITQSPKYLFRKEGQNVTLSCEQNLNHDAMYWYRQDPGQGLRLIYYSQIVNDFQKGDIAEGYSVSREKKESFPLTVTSAQKNPTAFYLCASRRRSGGEQYFGPGTRLTVT.

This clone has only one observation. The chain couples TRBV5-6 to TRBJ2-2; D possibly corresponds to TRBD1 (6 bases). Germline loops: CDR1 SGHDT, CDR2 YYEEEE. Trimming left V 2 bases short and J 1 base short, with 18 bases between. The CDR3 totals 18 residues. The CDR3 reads CASSLVLTAGVNTGELFF. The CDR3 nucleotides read TGTGCCAGCAGCTTAGTCCTAACAGCAGGGGTGAACACCGGGGAGCTGTTTTTT.

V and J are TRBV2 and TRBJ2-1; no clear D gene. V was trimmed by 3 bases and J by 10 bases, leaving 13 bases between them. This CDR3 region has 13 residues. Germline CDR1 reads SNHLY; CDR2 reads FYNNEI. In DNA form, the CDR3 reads TGTGCCAGCAGTGATATTGGCGCAGGCGAGCAGTTCTTC. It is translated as CASSDIGAGEQFF.

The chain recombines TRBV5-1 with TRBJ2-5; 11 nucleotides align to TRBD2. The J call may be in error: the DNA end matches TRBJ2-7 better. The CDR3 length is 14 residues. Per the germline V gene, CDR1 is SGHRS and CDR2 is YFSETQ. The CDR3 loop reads CASSPTSGNYEQYF. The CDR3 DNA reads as TGCGCCAGCAGCCCGACTAGCGGGAACTACGAGCAGTACTTC.

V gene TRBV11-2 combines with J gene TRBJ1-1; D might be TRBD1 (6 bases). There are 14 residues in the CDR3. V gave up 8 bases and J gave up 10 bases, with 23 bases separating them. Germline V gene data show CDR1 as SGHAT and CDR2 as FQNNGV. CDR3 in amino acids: CASGGGPPIVGAFF. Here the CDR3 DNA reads TGTGCCAGCGGGGGGGGCCCCCCTATTGTGGGAGCTTTCTTT. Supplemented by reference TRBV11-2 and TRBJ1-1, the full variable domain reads EAGVAQSPRYKIIEKRQSVAFWCNPISGHATLYWYQQILGQGPKLLIQFQNNGVVDDSQLPKDRFSAERLKGVDSTLKIQPAKLEDSAVYLCASGGGPPIVGAFFGQGTRLTVV.

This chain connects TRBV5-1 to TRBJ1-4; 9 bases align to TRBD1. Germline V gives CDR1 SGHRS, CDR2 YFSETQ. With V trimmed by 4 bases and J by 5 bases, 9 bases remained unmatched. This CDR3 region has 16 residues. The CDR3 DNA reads TGCGCCAGCAGCCTGGACCCCGGGACAGGGAATGAAAAACTGTTTTTT. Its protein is CASSLDPGTGNEKLFF.

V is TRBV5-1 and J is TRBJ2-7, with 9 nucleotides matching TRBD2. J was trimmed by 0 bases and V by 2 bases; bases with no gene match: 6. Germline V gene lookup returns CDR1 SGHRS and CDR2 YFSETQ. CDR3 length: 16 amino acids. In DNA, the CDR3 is TGCGCCAGCAGCTTTTCTGCGGGAGGGAGCTCCTACGAGCAGTACTTC. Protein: CASSFSAGGSSYEQYF.

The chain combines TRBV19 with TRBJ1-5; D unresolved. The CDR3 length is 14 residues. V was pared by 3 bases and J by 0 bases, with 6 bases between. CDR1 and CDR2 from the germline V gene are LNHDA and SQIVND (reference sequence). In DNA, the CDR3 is TGTGCCAGTAGTATTAGCGGTAGCAATCAGCCCCAGCATTTT. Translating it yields CASSISGSNQPQHF.

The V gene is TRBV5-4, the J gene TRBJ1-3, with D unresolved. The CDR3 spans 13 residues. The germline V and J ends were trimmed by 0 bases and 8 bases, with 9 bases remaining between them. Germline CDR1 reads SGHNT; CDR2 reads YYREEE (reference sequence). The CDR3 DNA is TGTGCCAGCAGCTTGGAGACAAGTCACACCATATATTTT. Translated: CASSLETSHTIYF.